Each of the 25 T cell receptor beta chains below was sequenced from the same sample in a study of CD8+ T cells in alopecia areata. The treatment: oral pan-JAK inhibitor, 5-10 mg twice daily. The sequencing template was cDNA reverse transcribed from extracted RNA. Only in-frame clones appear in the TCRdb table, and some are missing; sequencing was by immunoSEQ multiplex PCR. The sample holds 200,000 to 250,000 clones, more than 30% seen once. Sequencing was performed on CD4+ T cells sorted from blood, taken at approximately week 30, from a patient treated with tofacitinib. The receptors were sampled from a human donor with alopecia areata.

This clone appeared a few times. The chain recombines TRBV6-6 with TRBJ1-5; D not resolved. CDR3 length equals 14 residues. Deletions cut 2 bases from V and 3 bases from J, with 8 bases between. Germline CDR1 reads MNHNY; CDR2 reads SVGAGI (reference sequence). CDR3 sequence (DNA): TGTGCCAGCAGTTACAGTACAGACAATCAGCCCCAGCATTTT. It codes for CASSYSTDNQPQHF.

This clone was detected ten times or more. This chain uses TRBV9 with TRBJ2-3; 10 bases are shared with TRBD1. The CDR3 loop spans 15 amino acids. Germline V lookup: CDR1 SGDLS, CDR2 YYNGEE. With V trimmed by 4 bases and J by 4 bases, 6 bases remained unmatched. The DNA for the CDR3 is TGTGCCAGCAGCAAGGGACAGGGGTTCCCAGATACGCAGTATTTT. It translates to CASSKGQGFPDTQYF.

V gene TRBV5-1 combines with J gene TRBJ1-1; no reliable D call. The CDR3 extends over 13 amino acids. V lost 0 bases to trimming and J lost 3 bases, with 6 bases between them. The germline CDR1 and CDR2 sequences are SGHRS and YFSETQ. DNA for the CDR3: TGCGCCAGCAGCTTGGTAGTGGACACTGAAGCTTTCTTT. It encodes CASSLVVDTEAFF.

The CDR3 reads CSVDGQGAGGYTF. The CDR3 region has the DNA TGCAGCGTTGATGGACAGGGGGCTGGTGGCTACACCTTC. This sequence joins TRBV29-1 and TRBJ1-2, with TRBD1 matching 11 bases. Germline trimming cut 3 bases from V and 7 bases from J; bases unmatched to any gene: 4. This CDR3 comprises 13 residues. Germline CDR1 SQVTM, CDR2 ANQGSEA.

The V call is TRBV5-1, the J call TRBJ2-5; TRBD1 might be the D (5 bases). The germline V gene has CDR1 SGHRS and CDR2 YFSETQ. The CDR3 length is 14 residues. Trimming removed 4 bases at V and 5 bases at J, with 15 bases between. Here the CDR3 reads CASSGASGRETQYF. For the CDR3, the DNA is TGCGCCAGCAGCGGGGCATCAGGGCGGGAGACCCAGTACTTC.

CDR3 sequence reads: CASSPIGKHYEQYF. CDR3 DNA: TGCGCCAGCAGCCCGATCGGCAAGCACTACGAGCAGTACTTC. The rearrangement links TRBV5-1 to TRBJ2-7; D is unresolved. Germline V CDR1 and CDR2: SGHRS, YFSETQ. The CDR3 totals 14 residues. The V end lost 4 bases, the J end lost 3 bases, and 14 bases lay between the germline ends.

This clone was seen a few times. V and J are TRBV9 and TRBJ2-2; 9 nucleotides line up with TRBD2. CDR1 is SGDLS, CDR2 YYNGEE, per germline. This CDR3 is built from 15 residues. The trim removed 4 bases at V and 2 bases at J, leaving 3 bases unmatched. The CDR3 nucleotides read TGTGCCAGCAGCCCGGGGACTAGCAACACCGGGGAGCTGTTTTTT. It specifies CASSPGTSNTGELFF.

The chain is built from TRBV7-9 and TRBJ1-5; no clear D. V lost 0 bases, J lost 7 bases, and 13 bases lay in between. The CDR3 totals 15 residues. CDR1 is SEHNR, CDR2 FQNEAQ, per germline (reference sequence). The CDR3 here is CASSLAPTGRQPQHF. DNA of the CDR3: TGTGCCAGCAGCTTAGCACCTACGGGGAGACAGCCCCAGCATTTT.

Written as DNA, the CDR3 is TGTGCCTGGACCATCGGGACAGCGCACTATGGCTACACCTTC. Residues: CAWTIGTAHYGYTF. This sequence joins TRBV30 and TRBJ1-2; 7 bases align to TRBD1. Germline V gene lookup returns CDR1 GTSNPN and CDR2 SVGIG (reference sequence). CDR3 length: 14 residues. V lost 4 bases to trimming and J lost 3 bases; unmatched junction nucleotides: 8.

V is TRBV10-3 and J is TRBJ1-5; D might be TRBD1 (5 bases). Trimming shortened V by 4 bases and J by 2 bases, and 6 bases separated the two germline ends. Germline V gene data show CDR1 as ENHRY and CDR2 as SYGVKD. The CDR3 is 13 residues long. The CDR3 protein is CAISAGGNQPQHF. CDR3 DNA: TGTGCCATCAGTGCGGGGGGCAATCAGCCCCAGCATTTT.

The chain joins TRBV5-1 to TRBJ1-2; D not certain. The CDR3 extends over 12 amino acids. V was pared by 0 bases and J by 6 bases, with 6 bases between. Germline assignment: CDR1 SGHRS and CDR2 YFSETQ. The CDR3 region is CASSLEGNGYTF. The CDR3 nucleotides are TGCGCCAGCAGCTTGGAAGGGAATGGCTACACCTTC.

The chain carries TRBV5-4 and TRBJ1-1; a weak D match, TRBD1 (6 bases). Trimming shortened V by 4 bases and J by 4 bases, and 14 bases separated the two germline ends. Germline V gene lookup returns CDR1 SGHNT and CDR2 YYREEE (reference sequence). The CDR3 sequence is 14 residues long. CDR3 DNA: TGTGCCAGCAGCCTACCCACAGGGCTCACTGAAGCTTTCTTT. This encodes CASSLPTGLTEAFF. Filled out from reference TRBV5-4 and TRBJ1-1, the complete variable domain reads ETGVTQSPTHLIKTRGQQVTLRCSSQSGHNTVSWYQQALGQGPQFIFQYYREEENGRGNFPPRFSGLQFPNYSSELNVNALELDDSALYLCASSLPTGLTEAFFGQGTRLTVV.

The CDR3 DNA reads as TGTGCCAGCAGTAGGATGGAGCAAACTGAAGCTTTCTTT. Its protein product is CASSRMEQTEAFF. This chain links TRBV27 with TRBJ1-1; D remains unclear. Trimming removed 5 bases at V and 5 bases at J, with 12 bases between. The CDR3 covers 13 residues. CDR1 and CDR2 from the germline V gene are MNHEY and SMNVEV (reference sequence).

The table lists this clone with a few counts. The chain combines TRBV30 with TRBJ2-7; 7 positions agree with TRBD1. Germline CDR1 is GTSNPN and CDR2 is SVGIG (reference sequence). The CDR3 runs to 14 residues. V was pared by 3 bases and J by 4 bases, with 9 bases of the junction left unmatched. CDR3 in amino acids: CAWSPGQRVYEQYF. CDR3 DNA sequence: TGTGCCTGGAGCCCGGGACAGAGGGTATACGAGCAGTACTTC.

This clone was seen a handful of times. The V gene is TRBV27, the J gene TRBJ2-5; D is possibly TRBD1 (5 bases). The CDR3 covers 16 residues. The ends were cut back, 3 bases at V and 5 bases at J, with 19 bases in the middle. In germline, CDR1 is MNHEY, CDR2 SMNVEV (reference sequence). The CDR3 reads CASSFYDRVGEETQYF. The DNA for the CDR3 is TGTGCCAGCAGTTTTTATGACAGAGTAGGAGAGGAGACCCAGTACTTC.

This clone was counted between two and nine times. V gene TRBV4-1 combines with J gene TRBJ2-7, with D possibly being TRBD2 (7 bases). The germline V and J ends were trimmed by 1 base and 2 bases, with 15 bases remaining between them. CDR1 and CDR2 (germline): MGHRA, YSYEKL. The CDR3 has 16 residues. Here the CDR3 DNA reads TGCGCCAGCAGCCAAGGGGGGGGGACATCAGCCTACGAGCAGTACTTC. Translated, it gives CASSQGGGTSAYEQYF.

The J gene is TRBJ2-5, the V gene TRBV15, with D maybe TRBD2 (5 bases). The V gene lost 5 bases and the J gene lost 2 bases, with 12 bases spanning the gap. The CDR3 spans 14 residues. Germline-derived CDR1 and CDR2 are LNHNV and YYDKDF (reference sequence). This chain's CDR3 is CATSRTRNQETQYF. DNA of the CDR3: TGTGCCACCAGCCGAACTAGAAATCAAGAGACCCAGTACTTC.

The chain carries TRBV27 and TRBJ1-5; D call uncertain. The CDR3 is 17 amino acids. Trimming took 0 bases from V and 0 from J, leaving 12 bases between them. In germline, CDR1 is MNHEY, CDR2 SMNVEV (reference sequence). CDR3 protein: CASSLSGGDYSNQPQHF. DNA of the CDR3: TGTGCCAGCAGTTTATCTGGCGGAGACTATAGCAATCAGCCCCAGCATTTT.

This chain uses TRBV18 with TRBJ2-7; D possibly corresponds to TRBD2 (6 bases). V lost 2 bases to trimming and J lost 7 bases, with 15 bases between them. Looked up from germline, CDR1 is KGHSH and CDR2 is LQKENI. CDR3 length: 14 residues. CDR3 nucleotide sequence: TGTGCCAGCTCACCAGGGAACACCCGGGGGGAGCAGTACTTC. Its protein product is CASSPGNTRGEQYF. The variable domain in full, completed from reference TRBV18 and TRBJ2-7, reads NAGVMQNPRHLVRRRGQEARLRCSPMKGHSHVYWYRQLPEEGLKFMVYLQKENIIDESGMPKERFSAEFPKEGPSILRIQQVVRGDSAAYFCASSPGNTRGEQYFGPGTRLTVT.

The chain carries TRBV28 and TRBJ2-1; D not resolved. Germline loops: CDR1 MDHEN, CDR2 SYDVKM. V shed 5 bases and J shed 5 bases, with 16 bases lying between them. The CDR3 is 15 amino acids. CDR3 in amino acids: CASSPLGLTNNEQFF. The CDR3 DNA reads TGTGCCAGCAGTCCACTGGGCCTAACCAACAATGAGCAGTTCTTC.

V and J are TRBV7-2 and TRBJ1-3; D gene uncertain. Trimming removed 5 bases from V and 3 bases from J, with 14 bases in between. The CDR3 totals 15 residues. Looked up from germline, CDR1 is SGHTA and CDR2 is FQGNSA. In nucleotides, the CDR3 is TGTGCCAGCAGCCCTTCTGCCAGTGGTGGAAACACCATATATTTT. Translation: CASSPSASGGNTIYF.

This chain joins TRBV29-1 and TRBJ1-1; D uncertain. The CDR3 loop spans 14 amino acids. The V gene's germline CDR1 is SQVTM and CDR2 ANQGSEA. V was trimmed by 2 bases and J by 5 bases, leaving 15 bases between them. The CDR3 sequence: CSVELRQSVTEAFF. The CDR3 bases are TGCAGCGTTGAACTTCGCCAGTCGGTGACTGAAGCTTTCTTT.

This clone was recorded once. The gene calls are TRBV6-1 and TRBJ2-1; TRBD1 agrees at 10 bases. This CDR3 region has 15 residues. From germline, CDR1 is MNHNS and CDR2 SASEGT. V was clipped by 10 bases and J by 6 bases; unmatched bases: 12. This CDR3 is CANLRSRDRGNEQFF. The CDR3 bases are TGTGCCAATCTCCGGAGTAGGGACAGGGGCAATGAGCAGTTCTTC.

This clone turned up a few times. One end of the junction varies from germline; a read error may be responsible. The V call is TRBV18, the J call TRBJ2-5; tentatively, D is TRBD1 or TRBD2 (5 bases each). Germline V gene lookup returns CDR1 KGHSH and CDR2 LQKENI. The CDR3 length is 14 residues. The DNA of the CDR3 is TGTGCCAGCTCACCATTGGTCCAGGGAGAGGCCCAGTACTTC. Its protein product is CASSPLVQGEAQYF.

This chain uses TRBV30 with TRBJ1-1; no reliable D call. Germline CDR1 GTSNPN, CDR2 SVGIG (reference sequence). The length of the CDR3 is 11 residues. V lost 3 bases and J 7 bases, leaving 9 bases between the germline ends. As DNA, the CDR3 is TGTGCCTGGAGGGGGTGGGATGAAGCTTTCTTT. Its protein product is CAWRGWDEAFF.